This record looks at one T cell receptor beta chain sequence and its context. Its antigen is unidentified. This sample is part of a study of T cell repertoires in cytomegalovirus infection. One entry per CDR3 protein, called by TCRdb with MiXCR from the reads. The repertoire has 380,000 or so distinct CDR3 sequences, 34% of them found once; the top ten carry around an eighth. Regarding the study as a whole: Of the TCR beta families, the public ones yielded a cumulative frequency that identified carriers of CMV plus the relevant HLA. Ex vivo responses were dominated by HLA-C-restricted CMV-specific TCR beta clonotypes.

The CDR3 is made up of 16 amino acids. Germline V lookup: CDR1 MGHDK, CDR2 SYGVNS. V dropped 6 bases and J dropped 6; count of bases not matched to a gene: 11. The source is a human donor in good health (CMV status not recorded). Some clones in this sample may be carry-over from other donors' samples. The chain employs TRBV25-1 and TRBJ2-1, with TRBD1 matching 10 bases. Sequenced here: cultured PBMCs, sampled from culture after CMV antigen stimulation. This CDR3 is CASSPQDRGFGNEQFF. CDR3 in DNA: TGTGCCAGCAGCCCACAGGACAGGGGGTTCGGCAATGAGCAGTTCTTC.